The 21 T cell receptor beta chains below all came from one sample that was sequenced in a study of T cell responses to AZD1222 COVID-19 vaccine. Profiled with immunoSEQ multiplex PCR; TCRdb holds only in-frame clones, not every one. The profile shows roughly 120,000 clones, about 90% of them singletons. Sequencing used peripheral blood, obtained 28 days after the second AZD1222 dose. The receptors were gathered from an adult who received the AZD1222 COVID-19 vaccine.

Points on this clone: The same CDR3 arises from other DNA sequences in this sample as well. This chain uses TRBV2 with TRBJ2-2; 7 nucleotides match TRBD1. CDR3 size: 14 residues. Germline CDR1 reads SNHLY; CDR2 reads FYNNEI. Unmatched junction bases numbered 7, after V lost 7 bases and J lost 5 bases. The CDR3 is CASKRGGGTGELFF. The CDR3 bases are TGTGCCAGCAAGCGAGGGGGCGGAACCGGGGAGCTGTTTTTT.

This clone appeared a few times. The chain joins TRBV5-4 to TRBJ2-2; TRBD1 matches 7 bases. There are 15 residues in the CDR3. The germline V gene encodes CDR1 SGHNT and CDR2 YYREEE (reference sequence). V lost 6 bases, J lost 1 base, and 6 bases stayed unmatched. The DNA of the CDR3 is TGTGCCAGCACCCGGGACAGCTTGAACACCGGGGAGCTGTTTTTT. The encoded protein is CASTRDSLNTGELFF.

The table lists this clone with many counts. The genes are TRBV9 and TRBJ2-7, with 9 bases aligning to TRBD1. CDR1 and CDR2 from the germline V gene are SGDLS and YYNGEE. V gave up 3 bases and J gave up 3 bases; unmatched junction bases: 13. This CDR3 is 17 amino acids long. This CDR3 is CASSADLGQGVGYEQYF. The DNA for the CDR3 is TGTGCCAGCAGCGCCGACCTGGGACAGGGAGTGGGCTACGAGCAGTACTTC.

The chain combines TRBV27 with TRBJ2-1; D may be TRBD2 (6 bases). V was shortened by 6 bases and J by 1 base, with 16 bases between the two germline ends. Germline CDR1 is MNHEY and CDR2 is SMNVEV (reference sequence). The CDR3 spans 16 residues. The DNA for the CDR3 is TGTGCCAGCAGCCGAATACTAGCAGGGTCCTACAATGAGCAGTTCTTC. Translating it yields CASSRILAGSYNEQFF.

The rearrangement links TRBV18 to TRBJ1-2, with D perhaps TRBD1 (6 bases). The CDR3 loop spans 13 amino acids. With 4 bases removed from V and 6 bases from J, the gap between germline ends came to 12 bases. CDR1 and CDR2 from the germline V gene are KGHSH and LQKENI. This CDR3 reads CASSHRVVDGYTF. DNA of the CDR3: TGTGCCAGCTCACACAGGGTCGTAGATGGCTACACCTTC. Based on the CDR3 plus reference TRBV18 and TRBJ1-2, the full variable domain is NAGVMQNPRHLVRRRGQEARLRCSPMKGHSHVYWYRQLPEEGLKFMVYLQKENIIDESGMPKERFSAEFPKEGPSILRIQQVVRGDSAAYFCASSHRVVDGYTFGSGTRLTVV.

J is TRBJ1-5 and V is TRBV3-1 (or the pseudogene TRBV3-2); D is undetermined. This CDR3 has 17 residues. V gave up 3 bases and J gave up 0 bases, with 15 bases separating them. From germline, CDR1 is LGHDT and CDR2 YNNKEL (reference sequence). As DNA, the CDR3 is TGTGCCAGCAGCCAGTCAGCCGGCACCTATAGCAATCAGCCCCAGCATTTT. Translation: CASSQSAGTYSNQPQHF.

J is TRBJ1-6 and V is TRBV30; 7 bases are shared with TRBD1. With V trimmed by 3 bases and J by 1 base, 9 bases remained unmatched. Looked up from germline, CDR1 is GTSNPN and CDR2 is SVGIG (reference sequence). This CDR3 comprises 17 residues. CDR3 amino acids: CAWRTPGGASYNSPLHF. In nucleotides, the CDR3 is TGTGCCTGGAGGACCCCAGGGGGGGCATCCTATAATTCACCCCTCCACTTT.

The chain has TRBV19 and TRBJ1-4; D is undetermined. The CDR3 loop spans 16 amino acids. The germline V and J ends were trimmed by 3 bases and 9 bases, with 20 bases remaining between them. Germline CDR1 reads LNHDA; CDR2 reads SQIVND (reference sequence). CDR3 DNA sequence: TGTGCCAGTAGTATTTATGGGCTCCAAGGCGTGAAAAAACTGTTTTTT. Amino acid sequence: CASSIYGLQGVKKLFF.

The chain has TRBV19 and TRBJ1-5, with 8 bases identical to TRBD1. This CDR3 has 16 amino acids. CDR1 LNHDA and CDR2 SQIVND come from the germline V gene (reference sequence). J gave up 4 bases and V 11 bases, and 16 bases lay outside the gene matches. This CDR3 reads CAGTRTGRDGNQPQHF. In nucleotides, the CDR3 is TGTGCCGGTACCAGGACAGGGAGGGATGGAAATCAGCCCCAGCATTTT.

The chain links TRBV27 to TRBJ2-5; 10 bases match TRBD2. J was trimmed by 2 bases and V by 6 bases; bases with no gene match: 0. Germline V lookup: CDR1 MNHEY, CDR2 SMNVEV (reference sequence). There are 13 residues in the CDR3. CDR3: CASRLAGQETQYF. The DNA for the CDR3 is TGTGCCAGCAGACTAGCGGGGCAAGAGACCCAGTACTTC.

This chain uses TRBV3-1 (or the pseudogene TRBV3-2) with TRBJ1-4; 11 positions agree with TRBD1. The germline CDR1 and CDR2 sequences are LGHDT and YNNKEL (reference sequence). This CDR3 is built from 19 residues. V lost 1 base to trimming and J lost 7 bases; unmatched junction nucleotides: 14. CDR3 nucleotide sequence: TGTGCCAGCAGCCAAGTGGGAGGACAGGGGGCGAGGTTTGGTGAAAAACTGTTTTTT. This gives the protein CASSQVGGQGARFGEKLFF.

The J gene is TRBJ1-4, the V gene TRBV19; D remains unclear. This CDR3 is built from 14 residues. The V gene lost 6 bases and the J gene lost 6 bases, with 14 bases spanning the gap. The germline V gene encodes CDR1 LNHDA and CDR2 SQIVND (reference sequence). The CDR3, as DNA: TGTGCCAGTAGCCAGACACGGGGAGATGAAAAACTGTTTTTT. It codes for CASSQTRGDEKLFF.

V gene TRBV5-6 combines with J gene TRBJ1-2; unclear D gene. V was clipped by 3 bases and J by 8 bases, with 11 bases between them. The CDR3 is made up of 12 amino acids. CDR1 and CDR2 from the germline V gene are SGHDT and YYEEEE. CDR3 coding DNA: TGTGCCAGCAGCTCTCTAGGGATGGGCTACACCTTC. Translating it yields CASSSLGMGYTF.

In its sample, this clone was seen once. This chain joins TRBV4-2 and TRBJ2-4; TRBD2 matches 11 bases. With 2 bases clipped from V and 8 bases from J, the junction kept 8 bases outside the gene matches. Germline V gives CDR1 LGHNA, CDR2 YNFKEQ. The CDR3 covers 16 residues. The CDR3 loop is CASSQILAGGRDIQYF. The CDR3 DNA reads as TGTGCCAGCAGCCAAATCCTAGCGGGGGGCAGGGACATTCAGTACTTC.

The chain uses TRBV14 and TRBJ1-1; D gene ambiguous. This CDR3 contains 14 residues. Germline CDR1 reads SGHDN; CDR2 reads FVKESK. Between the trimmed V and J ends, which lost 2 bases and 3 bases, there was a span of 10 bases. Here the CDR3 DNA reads TGTGCCAGCAGCCAAAGAGGGAGGGACACTGAAGCTTTCTTT. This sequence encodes CASSQRGRDTEAFF.

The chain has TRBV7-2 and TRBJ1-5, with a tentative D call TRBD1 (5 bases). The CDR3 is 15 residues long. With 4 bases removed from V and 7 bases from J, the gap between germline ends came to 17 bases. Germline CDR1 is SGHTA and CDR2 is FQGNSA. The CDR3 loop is CASSSREGVRQPQHF. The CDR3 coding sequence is TGTGCCAGCAGCTCCCGTGAAGGGGTAAGACAGCCCCAGCATTTT. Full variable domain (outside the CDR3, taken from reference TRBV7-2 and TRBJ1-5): GAGVSQSPSNKVTEKGKDVELRCDPISGHTALYWYRQSLGQGLEFLIYFQGNSAPDKSGLPSDRFSAERTGGSVSTLTIQRTQQEDSAVYLCASSSREGVRQPQHFGDGTRLSIL.

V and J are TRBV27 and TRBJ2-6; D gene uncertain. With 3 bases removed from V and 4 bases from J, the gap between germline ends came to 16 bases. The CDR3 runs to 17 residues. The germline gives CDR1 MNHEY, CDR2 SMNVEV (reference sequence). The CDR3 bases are TGTGCCAGCAGTTTGGGCCAGGCGGTCTCGGGGGCCAACGTCCTGACTTTC. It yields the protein CASSLGQAVSGANVLTF.

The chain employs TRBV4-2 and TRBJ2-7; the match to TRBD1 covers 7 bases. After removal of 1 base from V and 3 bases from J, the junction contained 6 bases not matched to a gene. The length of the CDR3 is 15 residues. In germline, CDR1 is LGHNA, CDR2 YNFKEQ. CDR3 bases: TGTGCCAGCAGCCAAGTAGGGGGCCCTATCTACGAGCAGTACTTC. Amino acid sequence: CASSQVGGPIYEQYF.

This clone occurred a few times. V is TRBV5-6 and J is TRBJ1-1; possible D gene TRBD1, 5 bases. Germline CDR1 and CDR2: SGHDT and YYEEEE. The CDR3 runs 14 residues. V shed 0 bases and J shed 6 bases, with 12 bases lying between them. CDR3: CASSLALRGAEAFF. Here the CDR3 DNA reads TGTGCCAGCAGCTTGGCGTTAAGGGGCGCTGAAGCTTTCTTT.

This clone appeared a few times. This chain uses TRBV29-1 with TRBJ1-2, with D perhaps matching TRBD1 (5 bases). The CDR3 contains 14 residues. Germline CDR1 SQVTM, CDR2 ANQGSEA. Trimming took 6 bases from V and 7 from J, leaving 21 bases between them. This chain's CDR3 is CSVPSSGSGGGYTF. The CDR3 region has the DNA TGCAGCGTCCCCTCCTCTGGCTCGGGGGGTGGCTACACCTTC.

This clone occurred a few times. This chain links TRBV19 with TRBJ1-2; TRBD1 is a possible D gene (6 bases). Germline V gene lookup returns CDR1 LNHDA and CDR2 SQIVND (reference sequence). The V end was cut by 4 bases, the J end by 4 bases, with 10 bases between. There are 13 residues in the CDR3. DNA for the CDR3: TGTGCCAGTAGTAGGCAGGGGTTCTATGGCTACACCTTC. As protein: CASSRQGFYGYTF.